This T cell receptor (beta chain) was retrieved from a study of monozygotic twins with inflammatory bowel disease. The CDR3 is made up of 13 amino acids. Looked up from germline, CDR1 is DFQATT and CDR2 is SNEGSKA (reference sequence). Someone took an approximately 2.6 ml blood sample from each of the donors. Amplification used two nested PCRs: 15 to 20 cycles, then 8 to 10 cycles, on TCRalpha/TCRbeta cDNA. TCRdb re-called the 5' RACE reads and gives one entry per CDR3 protein, without DNA. The record lists about 450,000 distinct CDR3 sequences, of which the ten most abundant hold about 2.3%. Details on this clonotype: What it recognizes is unknown.

General study results and limits: By inverse Simpson index, TCRbeta diversity was lower in IBD patients than in healthy co-twins. Relative clonotype sharing with others was diminished in IBD patients versus healthy twins, particularly with disease activity.

The clonotype comes from a human donor with ulcerative colitis or Crohn's disease, or a healthy co-twin of an affected twin (not recorded which). The source material was blood. This sequence joins TRBV20-1 and TRBJ1-5; no DNA is available, so the TRBD1 call from TCRdb remains unchecked. The CDR3: CSVAHLSNQPQHF.